A single sample gave rise to the 25 T cell receptor beta chains below, sequenced in a study of shared clonotypes between healthy human individuals. Clones were sequenced by immunoSEQ multiplex PCR, and TCRdb holds only the in-frame ones, with some missing. The repertoire includes millions of clones, more than 80% of them detected once, and over 0.12% sits in the top ten. The sequencing input was naive CD4+ T cells sorted from blood. Indicated subset: CD45RA+ positively selected. Receptors were obtained from a young man in good health.

This clone was found once. The chain links TRBV18 to TRBJ2-7; 7 bases are shared with TRBD2. V shed 2 bases and J 6 bases; nucleotides not matched to a gene: 10. The CDR3 runs to 15 residues. CDR1 and CDR2 (germline): KGHSH, LQKENI. CDR3 region: CASSPGWTREGEQYF. The CDR3 DNA follows: TGTGCCAGCTCACCAGGATGGACAAGGGAGGGCGAGCAGTACTTC. The full variable domain, its missing parts supplied by reference TRBV18 and TRBJ2-7, is NAGVMQNPRHLVRRRGQEARLRCSPMKGHSHVYWYRQLPEEGLKFMVYLQKENIIDESGMPKERFSAEFPKEGPSILRIQQVVRGDSAAYFCASSPGWTREGEQYFGPGTRLTVT.

This chain uses TRBV6-5 with TRBJ1-6; D is ambiguous. This CDR3 contains 12 residues. V lost 6 bases, J lost 6 bases, and 6 bases lay in between. CDR1 MNHEY and CDR2 SVGAGI come from the germline V gene. The CDR3 nucleotides read TGTGCCAGCAGGACGGGTAATTCACCCCTCCACTTT. Protein sequence: CASRTGNSPLHF.

V gene TRBV9 combines with J gene TRBJ2-1; tentatively, D is TRBD1 or TRBD2 (5 bases each). The length of the CDR3 is 13 residues. V was pared by 0 bases and J by 10 bases, with 11 bases between. Germline V gene data show CDR1 as SGDLS and CDR2 as YYNGEE. CDR3: CASSVGGDSEQFF. The CDR3 DNA is TGTGCCAGCAGCGTAGGAGGGGATAGCGAGCAGTTCTTC.

The chain carries TRBV7-9 and TRBJ1-1, with TRBD1 as a possible D gene (5 bases). The CDR3 extends over 14 amino acids. The germline gives CDR1 SEHNR, CDR2 FQNEAQ (reference sequence). With 0 bases removed from V and 1 base from J, the gap between germline ends came to 6 bases. The CDR3 nucleotides are TGTGCCAGCAGCTTAGCAGACAGGAACACTGAAGCTTTCTTT. Translating gives CASSLADRNTEAFF.

The chain couples TRBV5-1 to TRBJ1-1, with 7 bases aligning to TRBD1. J was trimmed by 7 bases and V by 7 bases; bases with no gene match: 10. The CDR3 totals 13 residues. CDR1 is SGHRS and CDR2 is YFSETQ in the germline V gene. In nucleotides, the CDR3 is TGCGCCAGCGGGTCTCCAGGGGGAAATGAAGCTTTCTTT. As protein: CASGSPGGNEAFF.

This chain uses TRBV5-8 with TRBJ1-3; D is ambiguous. The CDR3 loop spans 15 amino acids. CDR1 SGHTS and CDR2 YDEGEE come from the germline V gene. V was shortened by 0 bases and J by 0 bases, with 7 bases between the two germline ends. The CDR3 coding sequence is TGTGCCAGCAGCTTGGGGGCCAGCTCTGGAAACACCATATATTTT. This gives the protein CASSLGASSGNTIYF. The variable domain in full, with the rest retrieved from reference TRBV5-8 and TRBJ1-3, is EAGVTQSPTHLIKTRGQQATLRCSPISGHTSVYWYQQALGLGLQFLLWYDEGEERNRGNFPPRFSGRQFPNYSSELNVNALELEDSALYLCASSLGASSGNTIYFGEGSWLTVV.

The V call is TRBV9, the J call TRBJ1-1; possibly TRBD1 for D (5 bases). The ends were cut back, 0 bases at V and 11 bases at J, with 11 bases in the middle. CDR1 SGDLS and CDR2 YYNGEE come from the germline V gene. CDR3 length: 12 amino acids. In DNA, the CDR3 is TGTGCCAGCAGCGTAGTGGATGGGGGTGCTTTCTTT. Protein: CASSVVDGGAFF. Filled out from reference TRBV9 and TRBJ1-1, the complete variable domain reads DSGVTQTPKHLITATGQRVTLRCSPRSGDLSVYWYQQSLDQGLQFLIQYYNGEERAKGNILERFSAQQFPDLHSELNLSSLELGDSALYFCASSVVDGGAFFGQGTRLTVV.

The V gene is TRBV6-4, the J gene TRBJ1-6; unclear D gene. Trimming left V 3 bases short and J 5 bases short, with 11 bases between. From germline, CDR1 is MRHNA and CDR2 SNTAGT. The CDR3 has 15 amino acids. CDR3 in amino acids: CASSEAAGNNSPLHF. The CDR3 DNA reads TGTGCCAGCAGTGAAGCGGCGGGGAATAATTCACCCCTCCACTTT.

The J gene is TRBJ2-7, the V gene TRBV11-3; TRBD1 might be the D (5 bases). CDR3 length: 13 amino acids. CDR1 is SGHNT, CDR2 YENEEA, per germline. Trimming took 4 bases from V and 0 from J, leaving 7 bases between them. The CDR3 loop is CASSSDNSYEQYF. The CDR3 nucleotides are TGTGCCAGCAGCTCGGACAACTCCTACGAGCAGTACTTC.

The gene calls are TRBV6-5 and TRBJ1-2, with D perhaps matching TRBD1 (6 bases). CDR3 length: 16 amino acids. Germline V CDR1 and CDR2: MNHEY, SVGAGI. V was pared by 0 bases and J by 3 bases, with 14 bases between. CDR3 residues: CASSYSSSGAYYGYTF. CDR3 DNA: TGTGCCAGCAGTTACTCGAGTTCAGGGGCGTACTATGGCTACACCTTC.

The chain uses TRBV5-1 and TRBJ2-7; weak D call: TRBD2 (5 bases). Trimming removed 4 bases at V and 2 bases at J, with 22 bases between. The CDR3 length is 17 residues. The germline CDR1 and CDR2 sequences are SGHRS and YFSETQ. This CDR3 is CASSISLSGISAYEQYF. As DNA, the CDR3 is TGCGCCAGCAGCATATCATTGTCGGGGATTAGCGCCTACGAGCAGTACTTC.

This chain joins TRBV6-1 and TRBJ1-2; D may be TRBD1 (6 bases). The CDR3 runs 13 residues. Trimming shortened V by 6 bases and J by 5 bases, and 13 bases separated the two germline ends. CDR1 MNHNS and CDR2 SASEGT come from the germline V gene. CDR3 region: CASSAGHGYGYTF. The CDR3 DNA reads TGTGCCAGCAGCGCGGGACACGGATATGGCTACACCTTC.

The CDR3, as DNA: TGTGCCATCAGTGGGGACAGACCCTCTGGAAACACCATATATTTT. It specifies CAISGDRPSGNTIYF. V and J are TRBV10-3 and TRBJ1-3, with 7 bases identical to TRBD1. Trimming cost V 4 bases and J 0 bases; bases outside gene matches: 3. This CDR3 has 15 residues. From germline, CDR1 is ENHRY and CDR2 SYGVKD.

The J gene is TRBJ1-6, the V gene TRBV5-1, with D possibly TRBD1 on 5 matching bases. Trimming took off 4 bases at V and 2 bases at J, with 13 bases between the two ends. The CDR3 is 16 residues long. Germline CDR1 is SGHRS and CDR2 is YFSETQ. In DNA, the CDR3 is TGCGCCAGCAGCCCCGGGGGGTACACCTATAATTCACCCCTCCACTTT. It translates to CASSPGGYTYNSPLHF.

The J gene is TRBJ2-2, the V gene TRBV6-1, with D perhaps matching TRBD1 (7 bases). V was pared by 6 bases and J by 4 bases, with 15 bases between. CDR3 length: 15 residues. Germline-derived CDR1 and CDR2 are MNHNS and SASEGT. DNA of the CDR3: TGTGCCAGCAGGGGTCAGGGGGGAACCACCGGGGAGCTGTTTTTT. It is translated as CASRGQGGTTGELFF.

This chain uses TRBV12-2 with TRBJ2-4; the table assigns TRBD1, which was not confirmed against the DNA. TRBV12-2 corresponds to a pseudogene. CDR3 length: 16 residues. The CDR3 spells CASRLGDRVTKNIQYF. In DNA, the CDR3 is TGTGCAAGTCGCTTAGGGGACAGGGTTACCAAAAACATTCAGTACTTC.

This clone has just a few counts. Other DNA sequences in the sample encode the same CDR3. This rearrangement joins TRBV19 to TRBJ1-5; the D is unclear. The ends were cut back, 5 bases at V and 4 bases at J, with 6 bases in the middle. Looked up from germline, CDR1 is LNHDA and CDR2 is SQIVND (reference sequence). The CDR3 runs to 12 residues. CDR3 in amino acids: CASSLPNQPQHF. The CDR3 bases are TGTGCCAGTAGTCTACCGAATCAGCCCCAGCATTTT.

The chain recombines TRBV28 with TRBJ2-7, with 7 bases identical to TRBD1. Germline assignment: CDR1 MDHEN and CDR2 SYDVKM. CDR3 length: 13 residues. Trimming at V came to 3 bases and at J to 6 bases, leaving 5 bases not matched to a gene. The CDR3 region has the DNA TGTGCCAGCAGTTTCAGGGGGTTGGTCGAGCAGTACTTC. Translating gives CASSFRGLVEQYF.

The V and J genes are TRBV7-9 and TRBJ1-2, with 10 bases aligning to TRBD1. This CDR3 contains 15 residues. V lost 4 bases to trimming and J lost 4 bases; unmatched junction nucleotides: 6. The germline CDR1 and CDR2 sequences are SEHNR and FQNEAQ (reference sequence). CDR3 residues: CASSSSGQGSYGYTF. CDR3 nucleotides: TGTGCCAGCAGCTCTTCGGGACAGGGGTCCTATGGCTACACCTTC.

V is TRBV6-1 and J is TRBJ2-5; 11 bases align to TRBD1. The junction had 9 bases not matched to a gene; V was cut back by 10 bases and J by 5 bases. The CDR3 consists of 14 residues. Germline V gene sequence: CDR1 MNHNS, CDR2 SASEGT. The CDR3 sequence: CATKWTGGFETQYF. For the CDR3, the DNA is TGTGCCACTAAGTGGACAGGGGGCTTTGAGACCCAGTACTTC.

The chain combines TRBV6-6 with TRBJ2-3; TRBD2 aligns across 9 bases. V shed 8 bases and J 4 bases; nucleotides not matched to a gene: 10. CDR3 length equals 15 residues. In germline, CDR1 is MNHNY, CDR2 SVGAGI (reference sequence). CDR3 DNA sequence: TGTGCCAGCTCCAGGAGTAGCGGGAGTGCAGATACGCAGTATTTT. Translating gives CASSRSSGSADTQYF.

With respect to this clone: The same CDR3 is also encoded by other DNA sequences in this sample. The chain joins TRBV7-2 to TRBJ2-7; TRBD1 agrees at 9 bases. Per the germline V gene, CDR1 is SGHTA and CDR2 is FQGNSA. With 1 base clipped from V and 5 bases from J, the junction kept 3 bases outside the gene matches. The CDR3 contains 14 residues. The CDR3 bases are TGTGCCAGCAGCTTAGGGGACAGGGTACACGAGCAGTACTTC. Protein product: CASSLGDRVHEQYF.

The V call is TRBV4-1, the J call TRBJ1-4; 7 nucleotides align to TRBD1. Germline values: CDR1 MGHRA, CDR2 YSYEKL. Trimming cost V 0 bases and J 6 bases; bases outside gene matches: 10. This CDR3 region has 17 residues. CDR3 DNA sequence: TGCGCCAGCAGCCAAGATGGTAATGGCGGGACAGATGAAAAACTGTTTTTT. Translated, it gives CASSQDGNGGTDEKLFF.

The rearrangement uses TRBV2 and TRBJ1-4; D uncertain. Between the trimmed V and J ends, which lost 3 bases and 5 bases, there was a span of 7 bases. There are 13 residues in the CDR3. Germline CDR1 is SNHLY and CDR2 is FYNNEI. DNA for the CDR3: TGTGCCAGCAGTGACTGGTCGAATGAAAAACTGTTTTTT. It translates to CASSDWSNEKLFF.

V and J are TRBV5-5 and TRBJ2-3; TRBD2 aligns across 8 bases. The CDR3 has 16 residues. V trimming: 5 bases; J trimming: 3 bases; junction bases outside the gene matches: 11. The germline gives CDR1 SGHKS, CDR2 YYEKEE (reference sequence). The CDR3 spells CASRWQGLGPTDTQYF. Here the CDR3 DNA reads TGTGCCAGCAGGTGGCAGGGACTAGGTCCAACAGATACGCAGTATTTT. Variable domain in full (rest from reference TRBV5-5 and TRBJ2-3): DAGVTQSPTHLIKTRGQQVTLRCSPISGHKSVSWYQQVLGQGPQFIFQYYEKEERGRGNFPDRFSARQFPNYSSELNVNALLLGDSALYLCASRWQGLGPTDTQYFGPGTRLTVL.